Below are 5 T cell receptor beta chains sequenced from a single sample in a study of OX40 agonist ivuxolimab in advanced cancers. Here immunoSEQ multiplex PCR was the method, and the copy in TCRdb shows in-frame clones only, minus some. The sample lists roughly 56,000 clones, about 84% occurring once. The sample consisted of CD4+ or CD8+ T cells sorted from blood, taken in a trial of the OX40 agonist ivuxolimab. The origin of the receptors is an adult with an advanced solid tumor such as melanoma, head and neck, liver or kidney cancer.

This clone came up a few times. The chain links TRBV4-2 to TRBJ1-5; tentative D call: TRBD1 (6 bases). The CDR3 runs to 15 residues. Germline CDR1 reads LGHNA; CDR2 reads YNFKEQ. V lost 0 bases, J lost 6 bases, and 12 bases lay in between. The CDR3 nucleotides are TGTGCCAGCAGCCAAGATCGGGGGCTCACTCAGCCCCAGCATTTT. This encodes CASSQDRGLTQPQHF.

The genes are TRBV7-2 and TRBJ1-6, with a weak D call TRBD1 (5 bases). The V end was cut by 5 bases, the J end by 13 bases, with 12 bases between. The CDR3 is made up of 12 amino acids. Germline CDR1 is SGHTA and CDR2 is FQGNSA. The CDR3 DNA reads as TGTGCCAGCAGCGCGCAGGGTCCGCCCCTCCACTTT. Protein: CASSAQGPPLHF.

CDR3 region: CASRLAASTDTQYF. For the CDR3, the DNA is TGTGCCAGTAGGTTGGCGGCCAGCACAGATACGCAGTATTTT. This sequence joins TRBV19 and TRBJ2-3, with no clear D. Looked up from germline, CDR1 is LNHDA and CDR2 is SQIVND (reference sequence). The CDR3 runs to 14 residues. Trimming pared 6 bases from V and 0 bases from J, leaving 10 bases between.

By proportion, this clone is medium-sized. Within the sample, other DNA sequences also encode this same CDR3. The chain carries TRBV7-8 and TRBJ1-5; 9 bases fit TRBD1. Germline V gives CDR1 SGHVS, CDR2 FQNEAQ. V gave up 8 bases and J gave up 1 base; unmatched junction bases: 21. The CDR3 has 20 amino acids. The CDR3 reads CASDPLRLNTGGWSNQPQHF. The DNA of the CDR3 is TGTGCCAGCGACCCCCTCAGGTTAAATACAGGGGGCTGGAGCAATCAGCCCCAGCATTTT. Variable domain in full (rest from reference TRBV7-8 and TRBJ1-5): GAGVSQSPRYKVAKRGQDVALRCDPISGHVSLFWYQQALGQGPEFLTYFQNEAQLDKSGLPSDRFFAERPEGSVSTLKIQRTQQEDSAVYLCASDPLRLNTGGWSNQPQHFGDGTRLSIL.

The gene calls are TRBV11-2 and TRBJ1-1, with D uncertain. Germline CDR1 is SGHAT and CDR2 is FQNNGV. This CDR3 contains 17 residues. V was cut by 4 bases and J by 0 bases, with 18 bases left in between. The DNA for the CDR3 is TGTGCCAGCAGCTCGTACCCCGCCATCAGGCTGAACACTGAAGCTTTCTTT. Its protein is CASSSYPAIRLNTEAFF.